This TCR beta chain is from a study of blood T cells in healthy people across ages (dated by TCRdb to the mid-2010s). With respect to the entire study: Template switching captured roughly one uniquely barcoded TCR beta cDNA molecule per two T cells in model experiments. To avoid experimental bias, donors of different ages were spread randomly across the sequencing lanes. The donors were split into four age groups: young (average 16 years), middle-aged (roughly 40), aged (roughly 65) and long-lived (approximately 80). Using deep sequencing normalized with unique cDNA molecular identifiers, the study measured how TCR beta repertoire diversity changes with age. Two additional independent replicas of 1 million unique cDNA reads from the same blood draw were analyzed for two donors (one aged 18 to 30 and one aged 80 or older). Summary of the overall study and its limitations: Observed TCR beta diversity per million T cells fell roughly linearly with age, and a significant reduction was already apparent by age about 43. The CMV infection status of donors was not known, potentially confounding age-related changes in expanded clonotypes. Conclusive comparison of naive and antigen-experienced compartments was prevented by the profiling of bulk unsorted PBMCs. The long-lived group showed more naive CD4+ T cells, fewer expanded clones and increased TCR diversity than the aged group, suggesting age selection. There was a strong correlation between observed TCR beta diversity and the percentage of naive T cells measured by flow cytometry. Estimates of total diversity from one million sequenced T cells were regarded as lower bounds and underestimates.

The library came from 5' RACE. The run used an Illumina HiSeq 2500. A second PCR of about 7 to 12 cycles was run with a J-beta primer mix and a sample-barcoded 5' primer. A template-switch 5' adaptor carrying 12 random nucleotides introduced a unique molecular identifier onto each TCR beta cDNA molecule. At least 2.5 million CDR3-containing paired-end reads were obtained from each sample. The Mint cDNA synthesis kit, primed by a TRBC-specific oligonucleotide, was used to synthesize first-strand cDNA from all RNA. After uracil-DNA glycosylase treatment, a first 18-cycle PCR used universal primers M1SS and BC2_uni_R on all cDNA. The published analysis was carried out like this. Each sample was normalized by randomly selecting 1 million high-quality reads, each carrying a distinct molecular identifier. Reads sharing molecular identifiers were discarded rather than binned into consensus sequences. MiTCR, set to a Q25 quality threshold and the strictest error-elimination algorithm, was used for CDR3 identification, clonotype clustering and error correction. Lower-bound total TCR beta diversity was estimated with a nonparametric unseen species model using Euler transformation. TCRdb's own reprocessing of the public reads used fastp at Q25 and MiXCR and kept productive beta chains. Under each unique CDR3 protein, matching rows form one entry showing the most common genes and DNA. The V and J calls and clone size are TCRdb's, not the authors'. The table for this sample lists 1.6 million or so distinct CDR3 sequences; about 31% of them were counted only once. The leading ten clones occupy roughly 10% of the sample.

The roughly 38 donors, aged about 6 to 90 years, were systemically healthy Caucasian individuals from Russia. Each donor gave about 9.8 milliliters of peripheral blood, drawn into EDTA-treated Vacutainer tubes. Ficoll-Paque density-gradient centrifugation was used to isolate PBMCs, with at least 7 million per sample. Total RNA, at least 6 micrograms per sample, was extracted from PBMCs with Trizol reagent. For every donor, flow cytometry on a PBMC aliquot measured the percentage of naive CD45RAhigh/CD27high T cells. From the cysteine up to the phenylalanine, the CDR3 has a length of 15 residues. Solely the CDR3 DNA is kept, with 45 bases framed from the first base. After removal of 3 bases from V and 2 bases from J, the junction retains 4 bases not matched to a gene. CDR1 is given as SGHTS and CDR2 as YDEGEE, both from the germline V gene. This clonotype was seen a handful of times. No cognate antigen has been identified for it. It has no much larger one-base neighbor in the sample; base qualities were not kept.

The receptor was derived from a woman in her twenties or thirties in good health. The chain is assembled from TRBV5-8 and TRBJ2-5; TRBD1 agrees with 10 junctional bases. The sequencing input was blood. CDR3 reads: CASSSGTGDQETQYF. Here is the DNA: TGTGCCAGCAGCTCCGGGACAGGGGATCAAGAGACCCAGTACTTC.